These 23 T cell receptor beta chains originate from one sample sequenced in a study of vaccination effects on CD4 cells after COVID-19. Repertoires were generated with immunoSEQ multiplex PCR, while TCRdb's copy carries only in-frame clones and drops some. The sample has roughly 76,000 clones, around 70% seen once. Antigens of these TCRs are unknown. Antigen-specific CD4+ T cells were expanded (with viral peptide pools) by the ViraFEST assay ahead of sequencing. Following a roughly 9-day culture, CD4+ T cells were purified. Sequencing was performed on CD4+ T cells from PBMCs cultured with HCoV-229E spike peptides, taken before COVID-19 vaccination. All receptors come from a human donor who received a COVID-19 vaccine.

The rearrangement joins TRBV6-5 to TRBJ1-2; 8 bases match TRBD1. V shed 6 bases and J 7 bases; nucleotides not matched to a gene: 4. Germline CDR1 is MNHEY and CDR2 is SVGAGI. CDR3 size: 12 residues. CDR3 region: CASRQQGGGYTF. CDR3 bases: TGTGCCAGCAGACAACAGGGGGGTGGCTACACCTTC.

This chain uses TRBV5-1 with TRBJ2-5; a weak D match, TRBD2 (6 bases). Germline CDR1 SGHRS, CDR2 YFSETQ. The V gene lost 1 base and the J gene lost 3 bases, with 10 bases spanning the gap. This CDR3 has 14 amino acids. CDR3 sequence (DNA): TGCGCCAGCAGCTTGATGGGGGGAGAAGAGACCCAGTACTTC. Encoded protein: CASSLMGGEETQYF.

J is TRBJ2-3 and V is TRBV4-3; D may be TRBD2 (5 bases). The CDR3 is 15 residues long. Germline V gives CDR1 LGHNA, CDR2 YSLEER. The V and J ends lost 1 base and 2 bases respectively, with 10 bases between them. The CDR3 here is CASSQGGGHTDTQYF. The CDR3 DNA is TGCGCCAGCAGCCAAGGAGGAGGTCACACAGATACGCAGTATTTT.

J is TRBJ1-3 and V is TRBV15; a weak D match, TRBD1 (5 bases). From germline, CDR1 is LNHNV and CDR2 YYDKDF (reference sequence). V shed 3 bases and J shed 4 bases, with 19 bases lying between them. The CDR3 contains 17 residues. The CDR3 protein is CATSRPNAGRAGNTIYF. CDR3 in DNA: TGTGCCACCAGCAGGCCTAACGCAGGGAGGGCCGGAAACACCATATATTTT.

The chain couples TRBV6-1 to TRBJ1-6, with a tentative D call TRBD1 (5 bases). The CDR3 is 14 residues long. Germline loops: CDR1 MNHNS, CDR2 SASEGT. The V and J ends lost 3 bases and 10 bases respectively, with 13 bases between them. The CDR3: CASSEPPGNSPLHF. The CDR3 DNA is TGTGCCAGCAGTGAGCCCCCAGGGAACTCACCCCTCCACTTT.

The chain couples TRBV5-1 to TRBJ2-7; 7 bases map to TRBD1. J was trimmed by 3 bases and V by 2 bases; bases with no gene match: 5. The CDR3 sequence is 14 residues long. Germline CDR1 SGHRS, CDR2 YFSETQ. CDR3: CASSLTTGFYEQYV. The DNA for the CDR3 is TGCGCCAGCAGCTTAACGACAGGGTTCTACGAGCAGTACGTC.

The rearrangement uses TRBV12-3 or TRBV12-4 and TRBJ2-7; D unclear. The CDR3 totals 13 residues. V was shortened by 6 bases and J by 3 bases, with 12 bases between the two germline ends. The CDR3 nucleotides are TGTGCCAGCAGCCCCGGACGGATCTACGAGCAGTACGTC. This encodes CASSPGRIYEQYV.

The CDR3 DNA is TGTGCCAGCAGCCGGTCGGGACAGCCAGGAAACACCATATATTTT. The encoded protein is CASSRSGQPGNTIYF. The V gene is TRBV3-1 (or the pseudogene TRBV3-2), the J gene TRBJ1-3; 7 positions agree with TRBD1. There are 15 residues in the CDR3. V was pared by 4 bases and J by 4 bases, with 7 bases of the junction left unmatched. Germline V gives CDR1 LGHDT, CDR2 YNNKEL (reference sequence).

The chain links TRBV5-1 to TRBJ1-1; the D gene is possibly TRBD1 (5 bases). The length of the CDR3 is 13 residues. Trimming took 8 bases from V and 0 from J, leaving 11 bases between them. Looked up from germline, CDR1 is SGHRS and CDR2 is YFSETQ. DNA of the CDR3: TGCGCCAGTGGGGCAGCTGTGAACACTGAAGCTTTCTTT. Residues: CASGAAVNTEAFF.

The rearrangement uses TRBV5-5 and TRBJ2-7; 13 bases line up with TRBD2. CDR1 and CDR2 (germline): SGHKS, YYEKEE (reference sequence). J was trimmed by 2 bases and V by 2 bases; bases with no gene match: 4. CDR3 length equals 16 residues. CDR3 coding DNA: TGTGCCAGCAGCTTCCTACTAGCGGGGGGGCCCTACGAGCAGTACGTC. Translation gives CASSFLLAGGPYEQYV.

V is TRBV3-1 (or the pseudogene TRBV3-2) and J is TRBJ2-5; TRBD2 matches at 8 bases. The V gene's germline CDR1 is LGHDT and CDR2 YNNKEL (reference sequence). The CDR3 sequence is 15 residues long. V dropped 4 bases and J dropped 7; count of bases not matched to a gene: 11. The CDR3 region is CASSPLSGTRPTQYF. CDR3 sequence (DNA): TGTGCCAGCAGCCCATTATCCGGGACTAGACCGACCCAGTACTTC.

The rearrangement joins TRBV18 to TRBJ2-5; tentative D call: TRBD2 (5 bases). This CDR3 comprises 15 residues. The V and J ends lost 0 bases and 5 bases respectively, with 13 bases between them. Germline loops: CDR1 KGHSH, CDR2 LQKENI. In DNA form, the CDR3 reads TGTGCCAGCTCACCACCGTCGACGAGGGCCGAGACCCAGTACTTC. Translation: CASSPPSTRAETQYF.

CDR3 bases: TGCGCCAGCAGCCCTCTGGAGGACAGGTTGAACACTGAAGCTTTCTTT. This gives the protein CASSPLEDRLNTEAFF. The chain combines TRBV5-1 with TRBJ1-1, with TRBD1 matching over 7 bases. Germline CDR1 SGHRS, CDR2 YFSETQ. This CDR3 region has 16 residues. J lost 0 bases, V lost 4 bases, and 9 bases had no gene match.

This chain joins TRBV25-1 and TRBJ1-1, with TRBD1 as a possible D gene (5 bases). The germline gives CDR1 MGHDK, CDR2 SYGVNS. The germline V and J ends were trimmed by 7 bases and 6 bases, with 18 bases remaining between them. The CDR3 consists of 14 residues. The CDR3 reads CASMTQGRGPEAFF. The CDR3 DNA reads TGTGCCAGCATGACCCAGGGCCGCGGCCCTGAAGCTTTCTTT.

In DNA, the CDR3 is TGTGCCATCAGTGAGGGTGGACAGGAAAACACAGATACGCAGTATTTT. Its translation is CAISEGGQENTDTQYF. J is TRBJ2-3 and V is TRBV10-3, with 7 bases fitting TRBD1. CDR3 length: 16 residues. V shed 2 bases, J shed 2 bases, and the junction held 7 bases outside the gene matches. Germline assignment: CDR1 ENHRY and CDR2 SYGVKD.

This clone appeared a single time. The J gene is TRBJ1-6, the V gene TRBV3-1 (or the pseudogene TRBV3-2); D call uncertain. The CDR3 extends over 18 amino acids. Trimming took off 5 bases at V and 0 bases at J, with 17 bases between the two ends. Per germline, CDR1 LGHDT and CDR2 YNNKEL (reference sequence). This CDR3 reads CASSLSPQVSSYNSPLHF. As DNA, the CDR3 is TGTGCCAGCAGCTTATCCCCCCAAGTGAGCTCCTATAATTCACCCCTCCACTTT.

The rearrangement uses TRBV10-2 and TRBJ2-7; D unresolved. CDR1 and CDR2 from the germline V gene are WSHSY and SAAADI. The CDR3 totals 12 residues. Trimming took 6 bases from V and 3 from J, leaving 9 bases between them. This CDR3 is CASSPTYYEQYV. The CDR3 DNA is TGCGCCAGCAGCCCAACCTACTACGAGCAGTACGTC.

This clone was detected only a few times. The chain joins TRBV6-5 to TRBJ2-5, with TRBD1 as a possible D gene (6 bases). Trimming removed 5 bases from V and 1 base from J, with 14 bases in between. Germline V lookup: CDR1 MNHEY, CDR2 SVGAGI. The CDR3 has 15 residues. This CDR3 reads CASSPNPDSQETQYF. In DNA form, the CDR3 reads TGTGCCAGCAGTCCGAACCCGGACAGCCAAGAGACCCAGTACTTC.

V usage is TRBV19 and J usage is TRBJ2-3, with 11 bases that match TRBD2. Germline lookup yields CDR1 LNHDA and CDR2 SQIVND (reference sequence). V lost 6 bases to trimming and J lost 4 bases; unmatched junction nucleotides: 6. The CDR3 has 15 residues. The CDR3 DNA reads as TGTGCCAGTAGGGAACTAGCGGGGGCCCCAGATACGCAGTATTTT. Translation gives CASRELAGAPDTQYF. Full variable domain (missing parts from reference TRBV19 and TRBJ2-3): DGGITQSPKYLFRKEGQNVTLSCEQNLNHDAMYWYRQDPGQGLRLIYYSQIVNDFQKGDIAEGYSVSREKKESFPLTVTSAQKNPTAFYLCASRELAGAPDTQYFGPGTRLTVL.

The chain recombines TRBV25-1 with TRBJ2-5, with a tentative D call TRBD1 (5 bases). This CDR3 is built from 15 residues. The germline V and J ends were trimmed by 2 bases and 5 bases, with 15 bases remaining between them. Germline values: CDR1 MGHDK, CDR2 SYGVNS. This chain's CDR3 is CASSEGLRVKETQYF. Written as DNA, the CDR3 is TGTGCCAGCAGTGAAGGTCTCAGGGTTAAGGAGACCCAGTACTTC.

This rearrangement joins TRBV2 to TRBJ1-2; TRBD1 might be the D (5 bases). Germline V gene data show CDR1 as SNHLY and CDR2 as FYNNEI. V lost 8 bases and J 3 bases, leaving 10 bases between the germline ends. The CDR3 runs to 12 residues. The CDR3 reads CASSRDDYGYTF. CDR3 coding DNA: TGTGCCAGCTCCAGGGACGACTATGGCTACACCTTC.

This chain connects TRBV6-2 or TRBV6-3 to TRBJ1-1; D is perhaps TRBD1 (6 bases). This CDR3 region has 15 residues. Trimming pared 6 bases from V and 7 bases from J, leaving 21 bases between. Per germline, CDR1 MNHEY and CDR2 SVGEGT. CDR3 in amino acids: CASSWGGQATVEAFF. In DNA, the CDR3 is TGTGCCAGCAGCTGGGGGGGGCAAGCGACAGTTGAAGCTTTCTTT.

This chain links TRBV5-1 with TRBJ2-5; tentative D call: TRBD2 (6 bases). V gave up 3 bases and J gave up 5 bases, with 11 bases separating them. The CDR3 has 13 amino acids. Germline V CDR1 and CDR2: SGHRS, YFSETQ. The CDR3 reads CASSSGVGETQYF. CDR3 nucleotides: TGCGCCAGCAGCTCGGGGGTCGGGGAGACCCAGTACTTC.